Listed below are T cell receptor beta chains from one sample, sequenced in a study of naive CD8 T cells in extremely preterm neonates. The data were produced by immunoSEQ multiplex PCR, yet TCRdb's version contains in-frame clones alone and is incomplete. The profile shows roughly 5,700 clones, 95% to 97% of them singletons. What was sequenced was naive CD8+ T cells from blood. Receptors were obtained from a human donor in good health. Both conserved end residues are part of each CDR3. The listing skips clone size in some rows; elsewhere it reads once, few, many or a size class.

j_gene,abundance,v_gene,CDR3aa
TRBJ2-7,.,TRBV7-2,CASSLGFGGAGGSYEQYF
TRBJ2-7,.,TRBV28,CASSFIWGAAYEQYF
TRBJ2-1,.,TRBV4-2,CASSKSGTGGRYNEQFF
TRBJ1-2,.,TRBV4-3,CASSHRVGYGYTF
TRBJ2-1,.,TRBV27,CASSQGTPFYNEQFF
TRBJ1-5,.,TRBV18,CASSLTRDRSYSNQPQHF
TRBJ1-1,.,TRBV12-5,CASGQINTEAFF
TRBJ1-5,.,TRBV25-1,CASRQGLDQPQHF
TRBJ2-7,once,TRBV7-2,CASSLEVREAYEQYF
TRBJ2-1,.,TRBV9,CASSPLLALEQFF
TRBJ2-3,.,TRBV5-4,CASSLGVGLMTDTQYF
TRBJ2-5,.,TRBV4-1,CASSRLDRGGETQYF
TRBJ2-7,.,TRBV23-1,CASSPHRDSSYEQYF
TRBJ2-1,.,TRBV5-1,CASSLARREGPYNEQFF
TRBJ1-2,.,TRBV27,CASRRTGGSGYTF
TRBJ1-2,.,TRBV18,CASSQTGGDYGYTF
TRBJ1-2,once,TRBV4-3,CASSQGWRGFRYGYTF
TRBJ1-1,.,TRBV18,CASSRGQGDVTEAFF
TRBJ2-7,.,TRBV19,CASSIGTNTYEQYF
TRBJ2-1,.,TRBV6-5,CASSYLGGRKNNEQFF
TRBJ2-3,once,TRBV7-8,CASSLVGTRGADTQYF
TRBJ1-4,.,TRBV23-1,CASSHWGRQGATPGEKLFF
TRBJ1-2,.,TRBV11-2,CASSLGPRAGSGVSGYTF